This entry describes one T cell receptor beta chain. Its specificity is not known. Investigators excluded patients with uncontrolled infection, other autoimmune disease, pregnancy or lactation. Diagnostic decisions used clinical symptoms, serum thyroxine and TRAb, thyroid ultrasound and orbital computed tomography. RNA transcripts yielded amplified TCR beta CDR3 regions. With the HTBI primer set, the TCR CDR3 went through a first round of RT-PCR. Each CDR3 protein is one row after TCRdb ran MiXCR on the multiplex PCR reads. The table lists about 570,000 distinct CDR3 sequences, more than 45% of them singletons. The data were obtained in a study of T cells in Graves' hyperthyroidism and ophthalmopathy. Study findings and constraints: Blood also contained most expanded thyroid clonotypes above 0.001.

The CDR3 is 13 amino acids. V lost 8 bases and J lost 6, with 14 bases in between. In germline, CDR1 is SNHLY, CDR2 FYNNEI. The sequencing sample was made of peripheral blood or thyroid tissue (not recorded which). The rearrangement joins TRBV2 to TRBJ1-5, with a weak D call TRBD1 (5 bases). The receptor's source is an adult woman with Graves' disease, either hyperthyroidism or ophthalmopathy (not recorded which). As DNA, the CDR3 is TGTGCCAGCTCCGAGACAGTGCTTCAGCCCCAGCATTTT. This codes for CASSETVLQPQHF.